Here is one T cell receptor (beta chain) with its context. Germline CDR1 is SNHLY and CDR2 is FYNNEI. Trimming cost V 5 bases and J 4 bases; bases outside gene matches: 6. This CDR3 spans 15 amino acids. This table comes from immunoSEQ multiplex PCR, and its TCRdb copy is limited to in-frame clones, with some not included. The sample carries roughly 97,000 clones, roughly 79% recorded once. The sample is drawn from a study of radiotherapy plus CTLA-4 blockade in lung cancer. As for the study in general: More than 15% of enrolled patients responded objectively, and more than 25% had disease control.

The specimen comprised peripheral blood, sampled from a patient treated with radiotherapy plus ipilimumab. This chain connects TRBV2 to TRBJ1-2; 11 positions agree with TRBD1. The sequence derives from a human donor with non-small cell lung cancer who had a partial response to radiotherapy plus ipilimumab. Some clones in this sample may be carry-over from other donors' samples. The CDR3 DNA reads TGTGCCAGCAGTCAGGACAGGGGGCAATTCTATGGCTACACCTTC. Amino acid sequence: CASSQDRGQFYGYTF. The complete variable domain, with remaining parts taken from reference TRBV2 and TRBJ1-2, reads EPEVTQTPSHQVTQMGQEVILRCVPISNHLYFYWYRQILGQKVEFLVSFYNNEISEKSEIFDDQFSVERPDGSNFTLKIRSTKLEDSAMYFCASSQDRGQFYGYTFGSGTRLTVV.